The sequence of this T cell receptor beta chain was determined in a study of blood T cell repertoires in COVID-19. Background on the study: Samples came from the United States, Italy and Spain, spanning acute and convalescent COVID-19. The cDNA or gDNA used as material had been derived from T cells, B-cell-depleted T cells, or PBMCs.

After removal of 4 bases from V and 6 bases from J, the junction contained 8 bases not matched to a gene. CDR1 is KGHDR, CDR2 SFDVKD, per germline. This CDR3 spans 15 amino acids. In the authors' workflow: Reference gene primer amplification yielded estimated nucleated cell counts. Profiling relied on immunoSEQ multiplex PCR, and the TCRdb table lists in-frame clones only, not all of them. V, J and clone size are those of that table, while D and trimming were read from the DNA. This sample has tens of thousands of clones, with more than 60% found just once. This clone was seen more than once but under ten times.

V and J are TRBV24-1 and TRBJ1-5, with 7 bases identical to TRBD1. Sequenced material: peripheral blood. This receptor was identified in a man between 60 and 70 years old with acute or convalescent COVID-19. The chain's CDR3 is CATSDPQGDGQPQHF. CDR3 nucleotide sequence: TGTGCCACCAGTGACCCGCAGGGGGACGGTCAGCCCCAGCATTTT.